A single sample is the source of the 8 T cell receptor beta chains below, sequenced in a study of blood T cell repertoires in COVID-19. TCRdb keeps only in-frame clones here, not all; method: immunoSEQ multiplex PCR. The sample has 48,000 or so clones, roughly 88% seen once; the top ten hold 3.1%. The sample was peripheral blood. The receptors originated from a human donor in a cohort sampled during active COVID-19.

This chain links TRBV9 with TRBJ2-1, with D possibly TRBD2 on 6 matching bases. This CDR3 comprises 14 residues. Germline CDR1 and CDR2: SGDLS and YYNGEE. Between the trimmed V and J ends, which lost 4 bases and 3 bases, there was a span of 11 bases. DNA for the CDR3: TGTGCCAGCAGCCCGAGCGGGCTCTACAATGAGCAGTTCTTC. Translation gives CASSPSGLYNEQFF. The whole variable domain, remainder taken from reference TRBV9 and TRBJ2-1, is DSGVTQTPKHLITATGQRVTLRCSPRSGDLSVYWYQQSLDQGLQFLIQYYNGEERAKGNILERFSAQQFPDLHSELNLSSLELGDSALYFCASSPSGLYNEQFFGPGTRLTVL.

This clone showed up just once. The chain employs TRBV5-8 and TRBJ1-2; D may be TRBD1 (6 bases). Trimming removed 0 bases at V and 4 bases at J, with 10 bases between. This CDR3 contains 14 residues. Looked up from germline, CDR1 is SGHTS and CDR2 is YDEGEE. The CDR3 region is CASSLGTASYGYTF. For the CDR3, the DNA is TGTGCCAGCAGCTTGGGGACAGCCAGCTATGGCTACACCTTC.

The chain uses TRBV28 and TRBJ2-2, with TRBD2 identical over 7 bases. From germline, CDR1 is MDHEN and CDR2 SYDVKM. V trimming: 3 bases; J trimming: 6 bases; junction bases outside the gene matches: 7. The CDR3 has 15 residues. The CDR3 coding sequence is TGTGCCAGCAGTTTGATGTCTAGCGGTTCCGGGGAGCTGTTTTTT. It yields the protein CASSLMSSGSGELFF.

This clone was counted between two and nine times. CDR3 sequence reads: CASSSNTGNYGYTF. In DNA, the CDR3 is TGTGCCAGCAGTTCAAATACAGGGAACTATGGCTACACCTTC. This rearrangement joins TRBV27 to TRBJ1-2, with a weak D call TRBD1 (6 bases). The CDR3 spans 14 residues. Germline V lookup: CDR1 MNHEY, CDR2 SMNVEV (reference sequence). Between the trimmed V and J ends, which lost 4 bases and 2 bases, there was a span of 11 bases.

The chain combines TRBV5-1 with TRBJ2-7; TRBD1 is a possible D gene (5 bases). The CDR3 is 15 amino acids. Per the germline V gene, CDR1 is SGHRS and CDR2 is YFSETQ. V was pared by 0 bases and J by 5 bases, with 15 bases between. The CDR3 nucleotides are TGCGCCAGCAGCTTGGAGGGCAGGGAAGCCAACGAGCAGTACTTC. It is translated as CASSLEGREANEQYF.

The rearrangement joins TRBV7-2 to TRBJ2-1; 14 bases align to TRBD2. V shed 5 bases and J 10 bases; nucleotides not matched to a gene: 10. Germline V gives CDR1 SGHTA, CDR2 FQGNSA. The CDR3 runs 16 residues. DNA of the CDR3: TGTGCCAGCAGCAAGTCAGGGACTAGCGGGAGAGTCGAGCAGTTCTTC. This translates into CASSKSGTSGRVEQFF.

The chain has TRBV11-2 and TRBJ2-2; perhaps TRBD2 as D (5 bases). CDR1 is SGHAT and CDR2 is FQNNGV in the germline V gene. With 6 bases removed from V and 4 bases from J, the gap between germline ends came to 21 bases. CDR3 length: 17 amino acids. CDR3 coding DNA: TGTGCCAGCAGGCGAAGCGGCCTGAGTCGTATCACCGGGGAGCTGTTTTTT. Amino acid sequence: CASRRSGLSRITGELFF.

The rearrangement joins TRBV19 to TRBJ1-1, with 7 positions matching TRBD1. The germline V gene has CDR1 LNHDA and CDR2 SQIVND (reference sequence). CDR3 size: 18 residues. With V trimmed by 3 bases and J by 0 bases, 13 bases remained unmatched. Written as DNA, the CDR3 is TGTGCCAGTAGTATTCGTGTTGTGGGGACAGAGATGAACACTGAAGCTTTCTTT. Translation gives CASSIRVVGTEMNTEAFF. Full variable domain (remainder filled in from reference TRBV19 and TRBJ1-1): DGGITQSPKYLFRKEGQNVTLSCEQNLNHDAMYWYRQDPGQGLRLIYYSQIVNDFQKGDIAEGYSVSREKKESFPLTVTSAQKNPTAFYLCASSIRVVGTEMNTEAFFGQGTRLTVV.